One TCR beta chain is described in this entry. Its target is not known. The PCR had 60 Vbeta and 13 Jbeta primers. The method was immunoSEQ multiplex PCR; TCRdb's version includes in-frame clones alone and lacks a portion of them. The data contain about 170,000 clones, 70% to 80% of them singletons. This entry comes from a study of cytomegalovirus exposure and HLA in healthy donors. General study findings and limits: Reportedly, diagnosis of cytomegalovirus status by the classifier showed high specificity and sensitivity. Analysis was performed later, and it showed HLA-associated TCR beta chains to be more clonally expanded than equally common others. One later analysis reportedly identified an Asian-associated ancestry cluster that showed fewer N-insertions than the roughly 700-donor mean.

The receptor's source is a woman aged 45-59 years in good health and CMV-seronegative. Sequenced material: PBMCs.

The CDR3 DNA is TGTGCCAGCACCACTGGGAGAATGGTCCCGAAGGCCGCCCAAGAGACCCAGTACTTC. This encodes CASTTGRMVPKAAQETQYF. The chain recombines TRBV7-8 with TRBJ2-5; tentative D call: TRBD2 (5 bases). The CDR3 has 19 amino acids. Trimming shortened V by 7 bases and J by 1 base, and 28 bases separated the two germline ends. Germline lookup yields CDR1 SGHVS and CDR2 FQNEAQ. The full variable domain, with the rest looked up from reference TRBV7-8 and TRBJ2-5, is GAGVSQSPRYKVAKRGQDVALRCDPISGHVSLFWYQQALGQGPEFLTYFQNEAQLDKSGLPSDRFFAERPEGSVSTLKIQRTQQEDSAVYLCASTTGRMVPKAAQETQYFGPGTRLLVL.